What follows is one T cell receptor beta chain and its context. No antigen is known for it. With V trimmed by 6 bases and J by 1 base, 11 bases remained unmatched. The CDR3 totals 17 residues. The germline CDR1 and CDR2 sequences are SEHNR and FQNEAQ (reference sequence). Pooling covered second doses at about 4 or about 12 weeks. This entry belongs to a study of T cell responses to AZD1222 COVID-19 vaccine. Sequencing used immunoSEQ multiplex PCR; TCRdb keeps in-frame clones, though not all of them. The repertoire holds tens of thousands of clones, with over 70% as singletons. General study results and limits: Spike was spanned by vaccine-associated CD4 TCRs, which were dominant at 160-218 and 743-854. Unmutated variant regions are reportedly the target of nearly half of TCRs that are spike-specific. A mostly white British donor set with more females was recruited, and clonal diversity was possibly underestimated.

The chain links TRBV7-9 to TRBJ2-1; 8 bases are a match to TRBD1. This material consisted of peripheral blood, taken 28 days after the second AZD1222 dose. The receptor was derived from an adult who received the AZD1222 COVID-19 vaccine. The CDR3 DNA sequence: TGTGCCAGCAGTCCCCCGGTCGGGACAGGTTCCTACAATGAGCAGTTCTTC. This translates into CASSPPVGTGSYNEQFF.